The sequence of this TCR beta chain was determined in a study of Ad26.COV2.S vaccination and SARS-CoV-2 variants. Study as a whole: By the intramuscular route, Ad26.COV2.S was given once, or twice 56 days apart.

The CDR3 totals 15 residues. Losses at the gene ends were 5 bases for V and 7 bases for J; bases not matched to a gene: 8. Germline values: CDR1 LNHDA, CDR2 SQIVND (reference sequence). General study findings and limits: Among vaccine recipients, spike-specific TCR breadth exceeded that of placebo recipients.

The assay was immunoSEQ multiplex PCR, and TCRdb's table has in-frame clones only and misses some. The table has 200,000 to 300,000 clones, 85% to 90% seen once. This clone was counted a few times. Its antigen is unknown. The treatment was: about 20 received Ad26.COV2.S at low or high dose, single or two shots; roughly five received placebo; per-sample allocation not given. Sampling took place 63 days after the first vaccine or placebo injection. Boston hosted the donor, who was an adult aged 18-55 years. Sequenced material: peripheral blood, taken in a trial of Ad26.COV2.S vaccine versus placebo. The chain recombines TRBV19 with TRBJ2-5, with TRBD1 identical over 12 bases. The receptor was isolated from a person aged 18 to 65 who received the Ad26.COV2.S COVID-19 vaccine or a placebo. CDR3 nucleotide sequence: TGTGCCAGTAGTGCTGGGACAGGGGGCTTCGGGACCCAGTACTTC. Its translation: CASSAGTGGFGTQYF.